This TCR beta chain was observed in a study of control samples from healthy donors and cancer patients. Germline V gene data show CDR1 as SGHAT and CDR2 as FQNNGV. Trimming removed 7 bases at V and 15 bases at J, with 16 bases between. This CDR3 has 11 amino acids. Profiled with immunoSEQ multiplex PCR; TCRdb holds only in-frame clones, not every one. The sample carries almost 90,000 clones, 85% to 90% recorded once. The receptor was isolated from a middle-aged woman in good health. The V gene is TRBV11-2, the J gene TRBJ2-1; unclear D gene. The sequenced sample was blood. The CDR3 is CASTREVFGFF. As DNA, the CDR3 is TGTGCCAGCACCCGCGAGGTTTTCGGGTTCTTC.